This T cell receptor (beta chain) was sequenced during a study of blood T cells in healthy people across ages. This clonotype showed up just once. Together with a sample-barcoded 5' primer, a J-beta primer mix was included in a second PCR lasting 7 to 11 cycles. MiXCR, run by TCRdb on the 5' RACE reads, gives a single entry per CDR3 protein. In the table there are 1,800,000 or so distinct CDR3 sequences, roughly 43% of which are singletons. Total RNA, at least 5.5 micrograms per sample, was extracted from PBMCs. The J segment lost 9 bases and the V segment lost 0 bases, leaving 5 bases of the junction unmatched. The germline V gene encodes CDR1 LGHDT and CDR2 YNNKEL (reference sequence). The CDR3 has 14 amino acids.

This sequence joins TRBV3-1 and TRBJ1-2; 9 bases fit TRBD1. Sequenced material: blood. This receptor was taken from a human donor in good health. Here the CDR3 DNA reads TGTGCCAGCAGCCAAGATCGAGGGACAGGGAGCTACACCTTC. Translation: CASSQDRGTGSYTF.